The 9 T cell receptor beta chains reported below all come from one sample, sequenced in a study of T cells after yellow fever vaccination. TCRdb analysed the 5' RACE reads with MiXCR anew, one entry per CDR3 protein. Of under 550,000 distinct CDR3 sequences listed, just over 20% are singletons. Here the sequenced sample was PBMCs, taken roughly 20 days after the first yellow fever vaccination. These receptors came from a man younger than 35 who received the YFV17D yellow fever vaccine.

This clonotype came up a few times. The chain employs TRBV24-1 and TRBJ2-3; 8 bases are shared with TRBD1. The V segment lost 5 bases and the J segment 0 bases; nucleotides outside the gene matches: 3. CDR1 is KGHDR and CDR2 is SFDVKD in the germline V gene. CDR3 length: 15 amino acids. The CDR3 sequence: CATSVGTGSTDTQYF. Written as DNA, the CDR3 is TGTGCCACCAGTGTGGGGACAGGCAGCACAGATACGCAGTATTTT.

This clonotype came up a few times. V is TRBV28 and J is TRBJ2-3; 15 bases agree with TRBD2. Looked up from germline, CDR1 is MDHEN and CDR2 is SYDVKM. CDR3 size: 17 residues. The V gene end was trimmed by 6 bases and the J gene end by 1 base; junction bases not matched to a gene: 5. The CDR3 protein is CASSPRTSGGGTDTQYF. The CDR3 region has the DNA TGTGCCAGCAGCCCTCGGACTAGCGGGGGGGGCACAGATACGCAGTATTTT.

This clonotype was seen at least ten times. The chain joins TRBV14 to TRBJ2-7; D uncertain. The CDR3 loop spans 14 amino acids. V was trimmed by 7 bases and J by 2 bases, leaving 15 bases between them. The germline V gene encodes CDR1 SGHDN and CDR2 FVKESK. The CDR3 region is CASTTSTNPYEQYF. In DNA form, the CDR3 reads TGTGCCAGCACCACCAGTACTAACCCCTACGAGCAGTACTTC.

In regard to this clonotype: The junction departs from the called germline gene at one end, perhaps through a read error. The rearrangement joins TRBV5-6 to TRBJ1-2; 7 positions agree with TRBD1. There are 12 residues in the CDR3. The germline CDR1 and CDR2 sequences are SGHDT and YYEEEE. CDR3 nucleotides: TGTGCCAGCAGCCTCGGCCAGGGGGGTCTGTGGTTC. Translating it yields CASSLGQGGLWF.

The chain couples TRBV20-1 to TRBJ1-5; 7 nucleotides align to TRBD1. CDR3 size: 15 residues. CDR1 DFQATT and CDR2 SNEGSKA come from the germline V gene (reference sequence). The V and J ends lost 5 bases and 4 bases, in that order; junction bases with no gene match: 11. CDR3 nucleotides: TGCAGTGCTCCAGAGACAGGGTCTATGAATCAGCCCCAGCATTTT. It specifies CSAPETGSMNQPQHF.

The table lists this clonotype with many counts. In DNA form, the CDR3 reads TGTGCCAGCAGGCTCGTCCGCGGGGGAAACAATGAGCAGTTCTTC. Translated: CASRLVRGGNNEQFF. The chain recombines TRBV7-9 with TRBJ2-1, with 7 bases that match TRBD2. The V gene's germline CDR1 is SEHNR and CDR2 FQNEAQ (reference sequence). This CDR3 contains 15 residues. V trimming: 6 bases; J trimming: 5 bases; junction bases outside the gene matches: 10. Full variable domain (rest looked up from reference TRBV7-9 and TRBJ2-1): DTGVSQNPRHKITKRGQNVTFRCDPISEHNRLYWYRQTLGQGPEFLTYFQNEAQLEKSRLLSDRFSAERPKGSFSTLEIQRTEQGDSAMYLCASRLVRGGNNEQFFGPGTRLTVL.

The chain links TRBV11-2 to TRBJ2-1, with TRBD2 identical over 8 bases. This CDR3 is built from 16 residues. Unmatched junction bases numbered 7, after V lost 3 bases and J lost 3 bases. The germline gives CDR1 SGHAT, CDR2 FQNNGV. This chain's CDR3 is CASSFGVSGVYNEQFF. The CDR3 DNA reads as TGTGCCAGCAGCTTCGGTGTTAGCGGGGTCTACAATGAGCAGTTCTTC.

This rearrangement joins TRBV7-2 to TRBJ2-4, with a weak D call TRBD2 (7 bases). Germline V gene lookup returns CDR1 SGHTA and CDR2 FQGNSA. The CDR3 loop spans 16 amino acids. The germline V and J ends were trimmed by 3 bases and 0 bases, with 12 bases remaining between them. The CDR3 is CASSFGGGLAKNIQYF. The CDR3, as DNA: TGTGCCAGCAGCTTTGGGGGGGGGCTAGCCAAAAACATTCAGTACTTC. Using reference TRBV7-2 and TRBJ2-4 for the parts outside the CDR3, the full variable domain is GAGVSQSPSNKVTEKGKDVELRCDPISGHTALYWYRQSLGQGLEFLIYFQGNSAPDKSGLPSDRFSAERTGGSVSTLTIQRTQQEDSAVYLCASSFGGGLAKNIQYFGAGTRLSVL.

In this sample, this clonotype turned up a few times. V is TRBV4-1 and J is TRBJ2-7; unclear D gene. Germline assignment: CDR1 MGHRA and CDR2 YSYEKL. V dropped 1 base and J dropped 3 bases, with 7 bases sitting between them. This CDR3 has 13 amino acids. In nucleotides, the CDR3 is TGCGCCAGCAGCCAAGTTAGGAACTACGAGCAGTACTTC. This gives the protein CASSQVRNYEQYF.